The 27 T cell receptor beta chains below come from one sample, sequenced in a study of vaccination effects on CD4 cells after COVID-19. Sequencing used immunoSEQ multiplex PCR; TCRdb keeps in-frame clones, though not all of them. The sample lists tens of thousands of clones; around three quarters were seen once. Sequencing followed a ViraFEST assay step that expanded antigen-specific CD4+ T cells with viral peptide pools. Subsequent to a culture period of less than twelve days, CD4+ T cells were isolated. The person was diagnosed with PCR-confirmed SARS-CoV-2 infection between March and December 2020. For these receptors, no antigen is known. This specimen consisted of CD4+ T cells from PBMCs cultured with HIV peptides, obtained before COVID-19 vaccination. As to subset: HIV-1 Nef peptide pool negative control/reference culture. These receptors came from a human donor who had a prior SARS-CoV-2 infection.

V gene TRBV9 combines with J gene TRBJ2-7; 14 bases line up with TRBD2. Germline CDR1 is SGDLS and CDR2 is YYNGEE. The junction had 7 bases not matched to a gene; V was cut back by 0 bases and J by 5 bases. There are 17 residues in the CDR3. The CDR3 DNA sequence: TGTGCCAGCAGCGTAGGGGGACTAGCGGGAGTAGTAGACGAGCAGTACTTC. This sequence encodes CASSVGGLAGVVDEQYF.

This chain joins TRBV3-1 (or the pseudogene TRBV3-2) and TRBJ2-5; no definite D call. This CDR3 spans 15 amino acids. The ends were cut back, 2 bases at V and 7 bases at J, with 17 bases in the middle. Looked up from germline, CDR1 is LGHDT and CDR2 is YNNKEL (reference sequence). The CDR3, as DNA: TGTGCCAGCAGCCAAAGGTGGCTAACTAAGGGGACCCAGTACTTC. Translation: CASSQRWLTKGTQYF.

This clone turned up a few times. The chain is built from TRBV7-2 and TRBJ1-1; tentative D call: TRBD1 (5 bases). V was pared by 5 bases and J by 3 bases, with 10 bases between. Germline values: CDR1 SGHTA, CDR2 FQGNSA. The CDR3 totals 13 residues. CDR3 sequence reads: CASSPGLDTEAFF. In nucleotides, the CDR3 is TGTGCCAGCAGCCCAGGGTTGGACACTGAAGCTTTCTTT.

The chain has TRBV2 and TRBJ2-7; D is uncertain. This CDR3 is 11 amino acids long. Germline CDR1 SNHLY, CDR2 FYNNEI. Trimming removed 3 bases from V and 3 bases from J, with 3 bases in between. CDR3 sequence: CASSDYYEQYF. The CDR3, as DNA: TGTGCCAGCAGTGATTACTACGAGCAGTACTTC. Filled out from reference TRBV2 and TRBJ2-7, the complete variable domain reads EPEVTQTPSHQVTQMGQEVILRCVPISNHLYFYWYRQILGQKVEFLVSFYNNEISEKSEIFDDQFSVERPDGSNFTLKIRSTKLEDSAMYFCASSDYYEQYFGPGTRLTVT.

J is TRBJ2-5 and V is TRBV18, with D maybe TRBD2 (5 bases). The germline V gene encodes CDR1 KGHSH and CDR2 LQKENI. The CDR3 loop spans 14 amino acids. Trimming removed 3 bases at V and 5 bases at J, with 13 bases between. CDR3 protein: CASSPRGWEETQYF. The CDR3 DNA follows: TGTGCCAGCTCACCGCGAGGGTGGGAGGAGACCCAGTACTTC.

The V and J genes are TRBV7-9 and TRBJ2-3; a possible D gene is TRBD2 (6 bases). Trimming cost V 4 bases and J 2 bases, with 22 bases left between them. There are 18 residues in the CDR3. Germline V CDR1 and CDR2: SEHNR, FQNEAQ (reference sequence). The CDR3 sequence: CASSSPTVIAGTTDTQYF. The CDR3 coding sequence is TGTGCCAGCAGCTCTCCGACTGTCATCGCGGGGACCACAGATACGCAGTATTTT.

The rearrangement uses TRBV6-5 and TRBJ2-1; D possibly corresponds to TRBD1 (5 bases). Trimming removed 7 bases from V and 4 bases from J, with 8 bases in between. Germline CDR1 MNHEY, CDR2 SVGAGI. CDR3 length: 12 amino acids. The DNA of the CDR3 is TGTGCCAGCACCTACAGGTACAATGAGCAGTTCTTC. Protein product: CASTYRYNEQFF.

The rearrangement uses TRBV4-2 and TRBJ2-2; 9 bases are shared with TRBD1. The CDR3 spans 17 residues. Losses at the gene ends were 4 bases for V and 8 bases for J; bases not matched to a gene: 14. CDR1 and CDR2 from the germline V gene are LGHNA and YNFKEQ. Here the CDR3 DNA reads TGTGCCAGCAGCCCACCCTCCGGGACAGGGCAAACGGGGGAGCTGTTTTTT. This codes for CASSPPSGTGQTGELFF.

The rearrangement joins TRBV6-1 to TRBJ2-1; 11 positions agree with TRBD2. Germline CDR1 reads MNHNS; CDR2 reads SASEGT. V gave up 4 bases and J gave up 8 bases; unmatched junction bases: 10. This CDR3 is built from 16 residues. The CDR3 nucleotides are TGTGCCAGCAGTGCTGCACCGACTAGCGGGATGCATGAGCAGTTCTTC. Its translation is CASSAAPTSGMHEQFF.

This clone turned up a few times. The V gene is TRBV10-3, the J gene TRBJ1-2, with TRBD1 identical over 7 bases. This CDR3 has 13 residues. The V gene end was trimmed by 8 bases and the J gene end by 5 bases; junction bases not matched to a gene: 8. The germline V gene has CDR1 ENHRY and CDR2 SYGVKD. CDR3 in DNA: TGTGCCATCCGACAGGGTGGCCCTTATGGCTACACCTTC. This codes for CAIRQGGPYGYTF.

This chain connects TRBV4-2 to TRBJ2-3; 7 bases line up with TRBD2. J gave up 0 bases and V 4 bases, and 13 bases lay outside the gene matches. The CDR3 runs to 18 residues. Germline loops: CDR1 LGHNA, CDR2 YNFKEQ. The CDR3 nucleotides read TGTGCCAGCAGCCTCCTGGGGGGGAGGCGGTCTAGCACAGATACGCAGTATTTT. Protein: CASSLLGGRRSSTDTQYF.

The genes are TRBV18 and TRBJ2-1, with 7 nucleotides matching TRBD2. Germline V CDR1 and CDR2: KGHSH, LQKENI. J lost 5 bases, V lost 3 bases, and 4 bases had no gene match. There are 14 residues in the CDR3. In DNA form, the CDR3 reads TGTGCCAGCTCACCCAAACTAGCGAACAATGAGCAGTTCTTC. Translated, it gives CASSPKLANNEQFF.

The rearrangement joins TRBV24-1 to TRBJ2-5, with TRBD1 identical over 7 bases. From germline, CDR1 is KGHDR and CDR2 SFDVKD. This CDR3 contains 15 residues. J was trimmed by 1 base and V by 3 bases; bases with no gene match: 4. As DNA, the CDR3 is TGTGCCACCAGTGATGGGGGACAGTTCCAAGAGACCCAGTACTTC. Translating gives CATSDGGQFQETQYF.

The chain recombines TRBV18 with TRBJ2-1; D not resolved. Trimming removed 2 bases from V and 3 bases from J, with 8 bases in between. CDR1 is KGHSH, CDR2 LQKENI, per germline. The CDR3 loop spans 14 amino acids. In nucleotides, the CDR3 is TGTGCCAGCTCACCATCCACATTCTACAATGAGCAGTTCTTC. Residues: CASSPSTFYNEQFF.

The J gene is TRBJ2-7, the V gene TRBV6-1; D is unclear. The V end lost 3 bases, the J end lost 0 bases, and 15 bases lay between the germline ends. CDR3 length equals 16 residues. Germline V gene sequence: CDR1 MNHNS, CDR2 SASEGT. The CDR3 DNA reads TGTGCCAGCAGTGATTGGACCGAAGAAATCTCCTACGAGCAGTACTTC. Its translation: CASSDWTEEISYEQYF.

The CDR3 loop reads CASSRTGGRWDTQYF. The CDR3 DNA is TGTGCCAGCAGCCGCACAGGGGGCCGGTGGGATACGCAGTATTTT. V usage is TRBV13 and J usage is TRBJ2-3, with 9 nucleotides matching TRBD1. Germline V CDR1 and CDR2: PRHDT, FYEKMQ (reference sequence). V lost 5 bases to trimming and J lost 6 bases; unmatched junction nucleotides: 9. The CDR3 length is 15 residues.

The chain uses TRBV24-1 and TRBJ2-3; possible D gene TRBD1, 6 bases. CDR1 and CDR2 from the germline V gene are KGHDR and SFDVKD. The CDR3 has 18 residues. V was shortened by 4 bases and J by 1 base, with 20 bases between the two germline ends. The CDR3 is CATSEPPGTPRGTDTQYF. The CDR3 bases are TGTGCCACCAGTGAGCCCCCGGGGACACCCCGGGGCACAGATACGCAGTATTTT.

The V call is TRBV15, the J call TRBJ2-7, with D possibly matching TRBD2 (6 bases). The germline gives CDR1 LNHNV, CDR2 YYDKDF (reference sequence). V lost 0 bases, J lost 4 bases, and 13 bases lay in between. The CDR3 runs to 15 residues. The DNA for the CDR3 is TGTGCCACCAGCAGAGAGAGGAATGGGGGGTACGAGCAGTACTTC. It translates to CATSRERNGGYEQYF.

The chain couples TRBV5-1 to TRBJ2-5; 7 bases agree with TRBD1. The germline V gene encodes CDR1 SGHRS and CDR2 YFSETQ. There are 14 residues in the CDR3. Trimming removed 4 bases from V and 0 bases from J; junction bases left unmatched: 3. CDR3 amino acids: CASSHGTDQETQYF. CDR3 nucleotide sequence: TGCGCCAGCAGCCACGGGACAGACCAAGAGACCCAGTACTTC.

The V and J genes are TRBV5-1 and TRBJ2-1; 11 bases align to TRBD2. CDR1 is SGHRS and CDR2 is YFSETQ in the germline V gene. There are 16 residues in the CDR3. V gave up 2 bases and J gave up 7 bases; unmatched junction bases: 8. The chain's CDR3 is CASSFGVASGGNEQFF. The CDR3 bases are TGCGCCAGCAGCTTTGGTGTAGCTAGCGGGGGGAATGAGCAGTTCTTC.

The chain uses TRBV5-5 and TRBJ2-3; D uncertain. The ends were cut back, 4 bases at V and 4 bases at J, with 13 bases in the middle. The length of the CDR3 is 14 residues. The germline gives CDR1 SGHKS, CDR2 YYEKEE (reference sequence). As DNA, the CDR3 is TGTGCCAGCAGCAGGCGACCAGAAGCAGATACGCAGTATTTT. Its translation is CASSRRPEADTQYF. Together with reference TRBV5-5 and TRBJ2-3, the CDR3 gives the full variable domain: DAGVTQSPTHLIKTRGQQVTLRCSPISGHKSVSWYQQVLGQGPQFIFQYYEKEERGRGNFPDRFSARQFPNYSSELNVNALLLGDSALYLCASSRRPEADTQYFGPGTRLTVL.

The chain employs TRBV12-5 and TRBJ1-5; D not resolved. In germline, CDR1 is LGHNT, CDR2 FRNRAP. The CDR3 runs to 12 residues. V dropped 6 bases and J dropped 4 bases, with 7 bases sitting between them. The CDR3 spells CASGRGNQPQHF. Here the CDR3 DNA reads TGTGCTAGTGGCCGTGGAAATCAGCCCCAGCATTTT.

The chain uses TRBV9 and TRBJ2-2, with a possible D match to TRBD2 (5 bases). The V and J ends lost 4 bases and 1 base respectively, with 14 bases between them. The CDR3 length is 16 residues. Germline V CDR1 and CDR2: SGDLS, YYNGEE. The CDR3 DNA is TGTGCCAGCAGCCCCCTCGGCGGGTTGAACACCGGGGAGCTGTTTTTT. Translating it yields CASSPLGGLNTGELFF.

This clone was seen a single time. V is TRBV7-2 and J is TRBJ1-1; D is undetermined. Germline CDR1 reads SGHTA; CDR2 reads FQGNSA. The length of the CDR3 is 14 residues. V lost 5 bases and J lost 1, with 11 bases in between. The CDR3 protein is CASSPSPTNTEAFF. The DNA for the CDR3 is TGTGCCAGCAGCCCCTCCCCAACGAACACTGAAGCTTTCTTT. Looking up the rest from reference TRBV7-2 and TRBJ1-1 gives the full variable domain: GAGVSQSPSNKVTEKGKDVELRCDPISGHTALYWYRQSLGQGLEFLIYFQGNSAPDKSGLPSDRFSAERTGGSVSTLTIQRTQQEDSAVYLCASSPSPTNTEAFFGQGTRLTVV.

The chain employs TRBV2 and TRBJ2-3; a weak D match, TRBD2 (5 bases). The CDR3 length is 16 residues. Germline V gives CDR1 SNHLY, CDR2 FYNNEI. V was trimmed by 3 bases and J by 2 bases, leaving 15 bases between them. The CDR3 coding sequence is TGTGCCAGCAGTGATGTTGCGTCGGGGAACACAGATACGCAGTATTTT. This sequence encodes CASSDVASGNTDTQYF.

This clone was found once. The chain uses TRBV9 and TRBJ1-2; no definite D call. This CDR3 contains 16 residues. The V gene's germline CDR1 is SGDLS and CDR2 YYNGEE. V lost 0 bases and J lost 0, with 12 bases in between. CDR3 loop: CASSVDPTGANYGYTF. The CDR3 bases are TGTGCCAGCAGCGTAGACCCGACGGGAGCTAACTATGGCTACACCTTC.

The chain has TRBV5-1 and TRBJ2-3; tentatively, D is TRBD1 or TRBD2 (5 bases each). Germline V gene data show CDR1 as SGHRS and CDR2 as YFSETQ. V shed 1 base and J shed 6 bases, with 12 bases lying between them. The CDR3 spans 14 residues. The CDR3 nucleotides read TGCGCCAGCAGCTTGAGGGGAGAGGGGGATACGCAGTATTTT. It encodes CASSLRGEGDTQYF.